This paragraph reports one T cell receptor (beta chain). The antigen is unknown. This entry is derived from a study of shared clonotypes between healthy human individuals. Germline V gene data show CDR1 as SGHVS and CDR2 as FQNEAQ. This CDR3 is built from 14 residues. Trimming took 5 bases from V and 1 from J, leaving 12 bases between them. General study points: Shared clonotypes across all four donors exceeded non-shared ones in generation probability.

Profiling relied on immunoSEQ multiplex PCR, and the TCRdb table lists in-frame clones only, not all of them. The sample has around 1 million clones; over 60% are singletons. The genes are TRBV7-8 and TRBJ2-7, with D possibly matching TRBD1 (6 bases). Input material: memory CD4+ T cells sorted from blood. Subset defined: CD45RA-negative fraction. The sequence was obtained from a man between 18 and 29 years old in good health. The CDR3 reads CASSPDSFSYEQYF. CDR3 DNA: TGTGCCAGCAGCCCGGACAGCTTTTCCTACGAGCAGTACTTC.